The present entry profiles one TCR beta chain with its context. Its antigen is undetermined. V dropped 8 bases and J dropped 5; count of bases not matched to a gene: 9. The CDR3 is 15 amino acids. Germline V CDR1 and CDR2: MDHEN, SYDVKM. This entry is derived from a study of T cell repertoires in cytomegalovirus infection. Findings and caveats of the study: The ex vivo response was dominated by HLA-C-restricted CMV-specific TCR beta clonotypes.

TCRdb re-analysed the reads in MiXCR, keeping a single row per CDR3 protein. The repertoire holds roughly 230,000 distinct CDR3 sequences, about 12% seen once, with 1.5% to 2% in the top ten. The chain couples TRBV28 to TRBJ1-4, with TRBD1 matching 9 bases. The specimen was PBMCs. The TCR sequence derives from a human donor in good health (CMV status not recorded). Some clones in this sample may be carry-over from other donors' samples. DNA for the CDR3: TGTGCCAGCGGCTACCAGACAGGGGGGAATGAAAAACTGTTTTTT. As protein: CASGYQTGGNEKLFF.